This T cell receptor (beta chain) was captured by sequencing in a study of blood T cell repertoires in COVID-19. Across the whole study: Material from acute and convalescent COVID-19 was sourced from the United States, Italy and Spain. T cells, B-cell-depleted T cells, or PBMCs supplied cDNA or gDNA.

From germline, CDR1 is MNHNS and CDR2 SASEGT. The CDR3 is 12 amino acids. V gave up 3 bases and J gave up 13 bases; unmatched junction bases: 7. Source study methods: Scientists estimated how many nucleated cells there were by amplifying reference gene primers. Profiling relied on immunoSEQ multiplex PCR, and the TCRdb table lists in-frame clones only, not all of them. The D gene and trimming were derived from the DNA, and the V and J assignments and clone size from that table. The sample holds tens of thousands of clones, 80% to 90% seen once. In its sample, this clone was seen once. This receptor was taken from a man aged 45-60 years with active COVID-19. The source material was peripheral blood. The chain uses TRBV6-1 and TRBJ1-1; 8 bases are shared with TRBD1. CDR3 DNA sequence: TGTGCCAGCAGTGATAGGGCAGGGGGCTTTTTCTTT. Translating gives CASSDRAGGFFF.